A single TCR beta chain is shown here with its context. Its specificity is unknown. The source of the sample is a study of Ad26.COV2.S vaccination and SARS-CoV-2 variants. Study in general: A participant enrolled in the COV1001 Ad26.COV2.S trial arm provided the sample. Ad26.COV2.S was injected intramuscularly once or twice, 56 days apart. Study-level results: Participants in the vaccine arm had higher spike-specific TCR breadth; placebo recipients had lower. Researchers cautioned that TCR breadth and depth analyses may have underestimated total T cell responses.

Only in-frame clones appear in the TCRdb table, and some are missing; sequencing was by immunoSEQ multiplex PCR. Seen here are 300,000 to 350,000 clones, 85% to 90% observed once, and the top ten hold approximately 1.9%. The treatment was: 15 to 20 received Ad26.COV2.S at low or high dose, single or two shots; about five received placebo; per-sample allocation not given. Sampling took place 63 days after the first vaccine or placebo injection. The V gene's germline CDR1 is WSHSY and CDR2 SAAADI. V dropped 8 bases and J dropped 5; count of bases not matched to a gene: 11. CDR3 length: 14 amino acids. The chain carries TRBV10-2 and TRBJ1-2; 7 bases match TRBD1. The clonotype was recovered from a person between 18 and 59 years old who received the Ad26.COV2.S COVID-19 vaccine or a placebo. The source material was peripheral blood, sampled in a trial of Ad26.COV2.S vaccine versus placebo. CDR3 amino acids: CASAGGTALYGYTF. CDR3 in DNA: TGCGCCAGCGCGGGGGGGACAGCTCTTTATGGCTACACCTTC.